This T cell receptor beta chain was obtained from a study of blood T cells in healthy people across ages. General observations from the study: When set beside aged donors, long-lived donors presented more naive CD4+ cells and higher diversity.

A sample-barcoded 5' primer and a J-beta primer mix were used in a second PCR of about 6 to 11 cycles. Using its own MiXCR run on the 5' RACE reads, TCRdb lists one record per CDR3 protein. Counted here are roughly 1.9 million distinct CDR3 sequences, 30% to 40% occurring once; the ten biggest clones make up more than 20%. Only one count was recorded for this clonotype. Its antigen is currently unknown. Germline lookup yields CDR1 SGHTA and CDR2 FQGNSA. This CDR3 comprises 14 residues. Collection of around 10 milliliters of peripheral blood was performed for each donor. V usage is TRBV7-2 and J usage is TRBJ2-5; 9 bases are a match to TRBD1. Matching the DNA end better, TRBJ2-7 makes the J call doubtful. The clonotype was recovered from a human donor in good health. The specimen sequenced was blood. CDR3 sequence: CASSFTGGPCEQYF. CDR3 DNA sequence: TGTGCCAGCAGCTTTACAGGGGGCCCTTGCGAGCAGTACTTC.